This entry describes one TCR beta chain. Its antigen is as yet unknown. Using immunoSEQ multiplex PCR, the repertoire was profiled, and TCRdb retains in-frame clones only, with some absent. Among around 100,000 clones listed, about 92% were seen once. This entry comes from a study of graft-versus-host responses after intestinal transplantation. On the study more broadly: Multivisceral, liver-intestinal, or isolated intestinal transplants were received by the recipients. Whole-study findings and limits: The presence of high graft-versus-host to host-versus-graft clonal ratios in allografts characterized patients with graft-donor T cell macrochimerism. Recipient-marrow GvH clones were detected, some having first appeared in ileum or blood. Early declines in HvG clones that occurred post-transplant were associated with peak circulating GvH clone levels.

Trimming at V came to 8 bases and at J to 4 bases, leaving 13 bases not matched to a gene. This CDR3 region has 16 residues. Germline CDR1 and CDR2: SNHLY and FYNNEI. The V and J genes are TRBV2 and TRBJ2-1; 8 bases map to TRBD2. This sequence originates from a human donor who was the organ donor for an intestinal transplant. The starting material was unstimulated CD8+ T cells sorted from spleen or lymph node cells, obtained before transplant. CDR3 amino acids: CASDYLPGLGYNEQFF. In nucleotides, the CDR3 is TGTGCCAGCGATTATCTACCGGGACTAGGATACAATGAGCAGTTCTTC.